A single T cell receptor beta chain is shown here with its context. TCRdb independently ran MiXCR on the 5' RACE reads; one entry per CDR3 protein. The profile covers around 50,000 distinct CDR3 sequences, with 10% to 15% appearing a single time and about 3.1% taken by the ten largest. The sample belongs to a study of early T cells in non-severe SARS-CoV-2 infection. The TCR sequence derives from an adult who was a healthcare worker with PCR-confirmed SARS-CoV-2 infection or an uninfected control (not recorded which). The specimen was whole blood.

This CDR3 is CSAGGSSGSNHEQYF. CDR3 sequence (DNA): TGCAGTGCGGGGGGCAGCAGCGGGAGTAACCACGAGCAGTACTTC. V gene TRBV20-1 combines with J gene TRBJ2-7; TRBD2 matches at 8 bases. CDR3 length: 15 amino acids. With V trimmed by 6 bases and J by 5 bases, 15 bases remained unmatched. From germline, CDR1 is DFQATT and CDR2 SNEGSKA (reference sequence).